The source of this TCR beta chain is a study of draining lymph node invasion in breast cancer (TCRdb year 2020). With respect to the entire study: Histology and cytokeratin immunohistochemistry were used to diagnose nodal metastasis, and EpCAM/CD45 flow cytometry was used to confirm the diagnosis. In a separate targeted assay, bulk TCR-beta CDR3 sequencing compared sorted memory regulatory T cells and memory conventional CD4 T cells across breast cancer tissues. Each patient contributed matched non-invaded and tumor-invaded tumor-draining lymph nodes plus the primary tumor, profiled for both Treg and Tconv subsets. The separate targeted TCR sequencing included lymph nodes from five patients, and primary tumors were also sequenced for three of those five patients. What the authors observed across the whole study: In each tissue, about 12-22% of Treg TCRs were also present in Tconvs, a finding interpreted as suggesting peripheral induction of Tregs. The tumor top-100 clone tracking analysis could be carried out in only two patients. According to the targeted TCR-seq data, Tregs appeared to be more clonally expanded than Tconvs in every tissue, and both subsets had lower diversity in tumor than in lymph nodes. Detection of some of the top 100 tumor clones in both invaded and non-invaded nodes suggests recirculation between tumor and draining nodes. The data could not determine whether Treg conversion took place in a particular organ or whether converted Tregs recirculated between nodes and tumor. TCRs shared between Treg and Tconv subsets were regarded as suggestive, but not proof, of a common clonal origin.

Memory regulatory T cells were sorted as CD4+ CD45RA- CD25high cells. Whether a tumor-draining lymph node counted as invaded or non-invaded depended on the presence or absence of metastatic tumor cells. Before staining and sorting, T cells were pre-enriched using a Miltenyi Pan T Cell isolation kit. Immunohistochemistry for estrogen receptor, progesterone receptor, HER2 and Ki-67 was used to characterize primary tumors. Within a few hours after surgery, fresh surgical tissue was processed by cutting the tissue into small fragments. The tissue fragments were enzymatically digested with Liberase TL plus DNase for approximately 20 minutes and then passed through a 40-micrometer strainer. After DAPI live/dead staining, cells were sorted on a BD FACS Aria II, reaching about 97-99% purity. Sorted cells were lysed in TCL buffer, and RNA was purified using a Norgen Single Cell RNA purification kit that included DNase treatment.

Concerning this clonotype: Its antigen remains undetermined. The record has no base qualities; no much larger clone is one base away.

The method was bulk RNA-seq. Data came from an Illumina HiSeq 2500. In the authors' own workflow: CDR3 sequences in the separate targeted TCR-seq dataset were extracted from raw reads and quantified using MiXCR version 2.1.5 with default parameters. Each TCR-beta clone in the separate targeted TCR-seq dataset was defined by the V gene, J gene and CDR3 sequence taken together. For the separate targeted TCR-seq dataset, clones with fewer than three counts were filtered out, after which only the 90% most strongly expressed clones in each sample were kept. The separate targeted TCR-seq dataset calculated Treg-Tconv overlap for each tissue as the number of shared clones divided by the total number of Treg clones, multiplied by 100. TCRdb reran the public reads through fastp at Q25 and MiXCR, keeping productive beta chains. Merged by CDR3 protein, the rows form single entries marked with the most common genes and DNA. The V and J calls reflect TCRdb's pipeline rather than the authors' work. The table for this sample lists roughly 2,800 distinct CDR3 sequences; about 70% of them were counted only once. The top ten clonotypes cover 7.8% of the sample.

Based on the germline V gene, the CDR1 and CDR2 sequences are SGHRS and YFSETQ. Here V drops 1 base and J drops 1 base, and the junction holds 2 bases not matched to any gene. The CDR3, from cysteine to phenylalanine, totals 16 residues. The read is trimmed to its CDR3 DNA, 48 bases read in frame from base 1. The source is a female donor with luminal breast cancer. Rearrangement joined TRBV5-1 to TRBJ2-2, and 9 junction bases match TRBD1. The sample comprised sorted memory Tregs from a lymph node. In light of the paper, this sample's cell subset or site label describes: CD45RA-negative sorted CD4+ T cells (memory Tconv or effector/memory Treg). The CDR3 reads CASSLKGQGNTGELFF. The DNA sequence follows: TGCGCCAGCAGCTTGAAGGGACAGGGGAACACCGGGGAGCTGTTTTTT.